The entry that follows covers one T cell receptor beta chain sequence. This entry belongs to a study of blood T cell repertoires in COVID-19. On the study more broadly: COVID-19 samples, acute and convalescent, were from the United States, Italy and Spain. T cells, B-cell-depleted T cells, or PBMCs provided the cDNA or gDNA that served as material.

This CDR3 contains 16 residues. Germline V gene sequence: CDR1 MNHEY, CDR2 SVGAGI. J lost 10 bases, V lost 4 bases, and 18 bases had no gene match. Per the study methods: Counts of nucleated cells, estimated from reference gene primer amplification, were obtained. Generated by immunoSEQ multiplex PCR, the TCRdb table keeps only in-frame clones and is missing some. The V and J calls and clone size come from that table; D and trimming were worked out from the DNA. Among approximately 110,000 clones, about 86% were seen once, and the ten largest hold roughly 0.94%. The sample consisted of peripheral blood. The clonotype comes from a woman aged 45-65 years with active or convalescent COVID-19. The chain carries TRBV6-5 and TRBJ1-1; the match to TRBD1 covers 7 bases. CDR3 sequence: CASSFAYQTGDQGAFF. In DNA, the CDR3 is TGTGCCAGCAGTTTCGCCTATCAAACAGGGGATCAGGGAGCTTTCTTT.